Here is one T cell receptor beta chain with its context. In the authors' methods: Reference gene primer amplification yielded estimated nucleated cell counts. Data came from immunoSEQ multiplex PCR; TCRdb stores just in-frame clones and leaves some out. For V, J and clone size, that table is used; D and trimming come from the DNA. The sample yields about 670,000 clones, just under 90% seen once. The CDR3 length is 14 residues. Germline V gene data show CDR1 as SGHKS and CDR2 as YYEKEE (reference sequence). Trimming cost V 0 bases and J 10 bases; bases outside gene matches: 1. This sample was included in a study of blood T cell repertoires in COVID-19. Across the whole study: Samples representing acute and convalescent COVID-19 were sourced from the United States, Italy and Spain. In each case, the material was cDNA or gDNA derived from T cells, B-cell-depleted T cells, or PBMCs.

The receptor comes from a young woman with acute or convalescent COVID-19. The chain joins TRBV5-5 to TRBJ2-1, with 13 bases aligning to TRBD2. The sequenced sample consisted of peripheral blood. For the CDR3, the DNA is TGTGCCAGCAGCTTGGGGGGACTAGCGGGAGAGCAGTTCTTC. This codes for CASSLGGLAGEQFF. Complete variable domain (other parts from reference TRBV5-5 and TRBJ2-1): DAGVTQSPTHLIKTRGQQVTLRCSPISGHKSVSWYQQVLGQGPQFIFQYYEKEERGRGNFPDRFSARQFPNYSSELNVNALLLGDSALYLCASSLGGLAGEQFFGPGTRLTVL.